This T cell receptor beta chain was identified during a study of neurological immune-mediated disorders. Germline lookup yields CDR1 SGHRS and CDR2 YFSETQ. V gave up 4 bases and J gave up 1 base, with 8 bases separating them. This CDR3 has 14 amino acids. TCRdb ran MiXCR on the 5' RACE reads and lists one entry per CDR3 protein. The table includes under 30,000 distinct CDR3 sequences, approximately 7% detected once. This clonotype was detected many times. The source of this sequence is a woman aged 40 to 50 in good health. The sample was PBMCs. V and J are TRBV5-1 and TRBJ2-2, with a possible D match to TRBD2 (6 bases). The CDR3 spells CASSHSGNTGELFF. CDR3 nucleotides: TGCGCCAGCAGCCATAGCGGGAACACCGGGGAGCTGTTTTTT.